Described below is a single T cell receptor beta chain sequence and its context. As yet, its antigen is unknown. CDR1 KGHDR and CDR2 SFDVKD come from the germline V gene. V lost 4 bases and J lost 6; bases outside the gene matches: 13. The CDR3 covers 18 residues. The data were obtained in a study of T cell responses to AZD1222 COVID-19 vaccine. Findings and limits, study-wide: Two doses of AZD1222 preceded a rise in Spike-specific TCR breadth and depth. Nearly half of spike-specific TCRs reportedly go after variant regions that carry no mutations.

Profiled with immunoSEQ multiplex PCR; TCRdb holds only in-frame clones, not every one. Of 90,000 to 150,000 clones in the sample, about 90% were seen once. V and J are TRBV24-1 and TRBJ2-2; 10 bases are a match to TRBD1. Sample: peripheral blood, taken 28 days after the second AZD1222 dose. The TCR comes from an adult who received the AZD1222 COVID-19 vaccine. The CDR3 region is CATSDRGAGTGDPGELFF. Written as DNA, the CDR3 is TGTGCCACCAGTGACCGGGGTGCCGGGACAGGGGATCCCGGGGAGCTGTTTTTT.